This T cell receptor beta chain originates from a study of OX40 agonist ivuxolimab in advanced cancers. Looking at the study overall: Ivuxolimab was an agonistic, fully human IgG2 monoclonal antibody directed against OX40 (CD134), a costimulatory receptor. Intravenous ivuxolimab was administered to patients every 2 weeks at six dose levels: 0.01, 0.1, 0.3, 1.5, 3 and 10 mg/kg. Of the 52 patients in dose escalation, 19 had hepatocellular carcinoma, some 15 had melanoma, 9 had renal cell carcinoma and 9 had head and neck cancer. In the dose-escalation cohort, roughly 80% of patients were male, and the mean age was approximately 64 years, with a range of about 20 to 90. Prior anti-PD-1, anti-PD-L1 or anti-CTLA-4 therapy was permitted, and 30% to 45% of dose-escalation patients had received checkpoint inhibitors. Partial responses were achieved by three dose-escalation patients, of whom one had hepatocellular carcinoma and two had cutaneous melanoma. Peripheral TCRbeta sequencing was intended to test whether TCR sequence diversity was altered and clonal T-cell expansion was caused by ivuxolimab. The paper describes the monotherapy dose-escalation part (N = 52 patients) of the phase I trial of ivuxolimab. Study-level results and caveats: At doses of 0.1 to 3.0 mg/kg, clonal expansion of both CD4+ and CD8+ blood T cells was observed from baseline to week 6. After ivuxolimab, expanded clones were on average more numerous among CD8+ T cells than among CD4+ T cells. Partial responders in the 0.1-3.0 mg/kg groups had among the lowest normalized peripheral clonal expansion, especially among CD8+ T cells. Antigen specificity was not determined for the clonally expanded peripheral T cells. Low levels of normalized T-cell clonal expansion were also shown by some nonresponding patients.

The trial excluded patients who had a history of autoimmune disease or were on systemic immunosuppression. Peripheral blood for TCR sequencing was collected from all dose cohorts at baseline, on cycle 4 day 1, and on cycle 7 day 1. The samples were drawn from a first-in-human, open-label, multicenter phase I dose-escalation trial of ivuxolimab. Adults with locally advanced or metastatic melanoma, renal cell carcinoma, hepatocellular carcinoma or head and neck squamous cell carcinoma were enrolled in the trial. Before TCR sequencing, CD4+ T cells and CD8+ T cells were sorted from peripheral blood as separate populations. To sequence the TCRbeta CDR3 region, genomic DNA was isolated from the sorted cells. The immunoSEQ Assay was used to sequence the TCRbeta CDR3 regions. TCRdb carries this immuneACCESS record with in-frame sequences only. Its versions omit some clonotypes, under half of them owing to an unresolved V gene in the studies checked, with the rest unexplained. In this sample the table shows approximately 70,000 clones, around 94% of which occur a single time. Together, the top ten hold approximately 5% of the sample.

The cysteine opens and the phenylalanine closes a CDR3 of 16 amino acids. The DNA shown is the 48-base CDR3, in frame from base 1. CDR1 and CDR2, per the germline V gene, are MDHEN and SYDVKM. Note on this clone: It lacks a known antigen. The sample holds no much larger clone one base away, and base qualities are not on file.

This receptor was obtained from an adult with an advanced solid tumor such as melanoma, head and neck, liver or kidney cancer. The sequence is built from TRBV28 and TRBJ2-5; TRBD2 matches 12 bases in the middle. Gene TRBJ2-7 matches the end of the DNA better, so the J call may be wrong. The source was CD4+ or CD8+ T cells sorted from blood, collected in a trial of the OX40 agonist ivuxolimab. The nucleotide sequence reads TGTGCCAGCAGTTCGATGACGACTAGCGGGAGCTACGAGCAGTACTTC. This yields the protein CASSSMTTSGSYEQYF.